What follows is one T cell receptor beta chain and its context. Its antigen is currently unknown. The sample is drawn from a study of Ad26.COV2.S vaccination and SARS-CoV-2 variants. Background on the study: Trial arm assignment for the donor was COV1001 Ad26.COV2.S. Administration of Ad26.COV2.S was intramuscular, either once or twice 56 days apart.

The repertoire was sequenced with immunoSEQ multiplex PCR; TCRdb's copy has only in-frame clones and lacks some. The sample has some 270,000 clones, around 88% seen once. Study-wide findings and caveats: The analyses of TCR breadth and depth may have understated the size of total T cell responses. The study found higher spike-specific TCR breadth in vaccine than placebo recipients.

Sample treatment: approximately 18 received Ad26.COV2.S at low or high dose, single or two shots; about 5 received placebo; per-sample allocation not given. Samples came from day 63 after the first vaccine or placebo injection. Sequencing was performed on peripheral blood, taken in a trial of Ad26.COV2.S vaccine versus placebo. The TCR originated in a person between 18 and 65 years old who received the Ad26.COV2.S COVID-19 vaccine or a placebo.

The chain's CDR3 is CASSPYAAGGPGEQFF. DNA for the CDR3: TGTGCCAGCTCACCATACGCCGCGGGGGGGCCGGGTGAGCAGTTCTTC. The chain links TRBV18 to TRBJ2-1; 9 nucleotides align to TRBD2. The V segment lost 2 bases and the J segment 9 bases; nucleotides outside the gene matches: 11. The CDR3 sequence is 16 residues long. Germline CDR1 is KGHSH and CDR2 is LQKENI.